A selection of T cell receptor beta chains follows, all from one sample in a study of blood T cell repertoires in COVID-19. The assay was immunoSEQ multiplex PCR, and TCRdb's table has in-frame clones only and misses some. The table has 100,000 to 150,000 clones, approximately 90% seen once. The sequenced sample consisted of peripheral blood. The receptors were sampled from a human donor in a cohort sampled during active COVID-19. Each CDR3 is given without its conserved first and last residue.

>TRBV5-4
ASSLARGLNTGELF
>TRBV9
ASSVDGQNTGELF
>TRBV3-1/TRBV3-2
ASSQEGAGANVLT
>TRBV6-6
ASTAWGRGKTEAF
>TRBV11-3
ASSLGEGNYNEQF
>TRBV5-4
ASSLGTVYGYT
>TRBV28
ASSPRTGRSSYEQY
>TRBV7-9
ASHGAGGAQETQY
>TRBV5-4
ASSLEAEKTQY
>TRBV12-3/TRBV12-4
ASSQGAPGYT
>TRBV27
ASSPQQDSYEQY
>TRBV6-5
ASSLDRTINYGYT
>TRBV18
ASSPIQGSYESNQPQH
>TRBV2
AIDREVRETQY
>TRBV7-9
ATEHSYEQY
>TRBV4-2
ASSQAGYSTDTQY
>TRBV4-1
ASSQETAANEQF
>TRBV20-1
SASLLALGGTDTQY
>TRBV30
AWSGLAGDTFGETQY
>TRBV4-1
ASSQFGTENTEAF
>TRBV2
ASKTGFMNTEAF
>TRBV18
ASSSGTTNNEQF
>TRBV3-1/TRBV3-2
ASSAGTGAGYT
>TRBV18
ASSPRGAGGYT
>TRBV6-5
ASTKAGGRTQY
>TRBV5-1
ASSAVSGANVLT
>TRBV6-6
ASSIDRSINQPQH
>TRBV7-6
ASSLPGQGNTGELF
>TRBV10-3
AIRVAGTGTNEQF
>TRBV30
AWSRDTREAF
>TRBV10-3
AISTGQGITYEQY
>TRBV7-6
ASSLRDGEQF
>TRBV7-9
ASSPTSSYNEQF
>TRBV29-1
SAQRSGGQEYGYT
>TRBV2
ASRERGGSYEQY
>TRBV27
ASSAWGGNQPQH
>TRBV15
ATSSDRGLSGNTIY
>TRBV11-2
ASSFVTGAYYNEQF
>TRBV5-4
ASSLGQGRFSGANVLT
>TRBV7-9
ASSTGGSREKLF
>TRBV7-2
ASSLPAGYEQY
>TRBV6-6
ASTQGAYEQY
>TRBV29-1
SVEATSGGYEQY
>TRBV28
ASSLSQAGGLNTEAF
>TRBV24-1
ATSDTRDRVY
>TRBV4-2
ASRGRLAGGNTGELF
>TRBV7-9
ASSPLRGREEKLF
>TRBV11-3
ASSLAGVLYEQY
>TRBV6-5
ASRDTGADQPQH
>TRBV15
ATSRGQGARETQY